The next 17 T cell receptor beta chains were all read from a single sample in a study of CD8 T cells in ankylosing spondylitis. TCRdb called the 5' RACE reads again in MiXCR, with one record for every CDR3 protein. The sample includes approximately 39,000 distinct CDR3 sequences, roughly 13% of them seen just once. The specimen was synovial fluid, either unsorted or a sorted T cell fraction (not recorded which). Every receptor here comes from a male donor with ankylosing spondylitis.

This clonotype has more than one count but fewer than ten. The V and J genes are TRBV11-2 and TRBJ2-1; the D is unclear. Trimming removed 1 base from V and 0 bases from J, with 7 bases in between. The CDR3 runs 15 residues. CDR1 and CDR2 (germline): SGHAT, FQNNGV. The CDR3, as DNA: TGTGCCAGCAGCTTAGTATCTTACTCCTACAATGAGCAGTTCTTC. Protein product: CASSLVSYSYNEQFF.

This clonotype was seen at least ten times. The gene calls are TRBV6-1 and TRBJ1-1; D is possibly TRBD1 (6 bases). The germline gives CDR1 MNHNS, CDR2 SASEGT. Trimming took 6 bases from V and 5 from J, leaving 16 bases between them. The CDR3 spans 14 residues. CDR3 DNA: TGTGCCAGCAGACCGGACAGTGCGGGTACTGAAGCTTTCTTT. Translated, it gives CASRPDSAGTEAFF.

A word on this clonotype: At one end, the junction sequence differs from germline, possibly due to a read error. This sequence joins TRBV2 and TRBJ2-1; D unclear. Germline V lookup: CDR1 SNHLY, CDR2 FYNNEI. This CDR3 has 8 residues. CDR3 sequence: CASREFPF. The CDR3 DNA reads TGTGCCAGCAGAGAATTCCCGTTC. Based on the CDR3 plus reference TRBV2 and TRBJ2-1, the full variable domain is EPEVTQTPSHQVTQMGQEVILRCVPISNHLYFYWYRQILGQKVEFLVSFYNNEISEKSEIFDDQFSVERPDGSNFTLKIRSTKLEDSAMYFCASREFPFGPGTRLTVL.

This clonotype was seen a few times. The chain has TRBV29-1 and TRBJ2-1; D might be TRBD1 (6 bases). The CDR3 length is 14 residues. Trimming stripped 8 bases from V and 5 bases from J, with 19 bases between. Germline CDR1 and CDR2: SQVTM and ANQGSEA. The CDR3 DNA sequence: TGCAGCTTCCCAGGGGCCCCCTATCACAATGAGCAGTTCTTC. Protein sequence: CSFPGAPYHNEQFF.

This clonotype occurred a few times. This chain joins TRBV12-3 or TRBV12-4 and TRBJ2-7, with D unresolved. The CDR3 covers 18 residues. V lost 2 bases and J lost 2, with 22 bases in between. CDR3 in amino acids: CASSLLGGRLNIPYEQYF. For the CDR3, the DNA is TGTGCCAGCAGTTTATTGGGCGGCAGACTTAATATCCCCTACGAGCAGTACTTC.

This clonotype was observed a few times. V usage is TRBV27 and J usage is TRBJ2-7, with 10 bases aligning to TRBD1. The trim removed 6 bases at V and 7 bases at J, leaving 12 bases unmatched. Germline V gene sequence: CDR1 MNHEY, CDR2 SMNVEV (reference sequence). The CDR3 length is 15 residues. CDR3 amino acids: CASRRRVGTGVEQYF. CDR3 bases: TGTGCCAGCAGGAGAAGGGTCGGGACAGGGGTAGAGCAGTACTTC.

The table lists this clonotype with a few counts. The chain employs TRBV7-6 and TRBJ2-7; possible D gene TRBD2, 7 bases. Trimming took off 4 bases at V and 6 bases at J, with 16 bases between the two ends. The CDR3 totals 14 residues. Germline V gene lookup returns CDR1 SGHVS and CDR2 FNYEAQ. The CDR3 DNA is TGTGCCAGCAGCTGGACAGACGGGGGGATCGAGCAGTACTTC. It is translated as CASSWTDGGIEQYF.

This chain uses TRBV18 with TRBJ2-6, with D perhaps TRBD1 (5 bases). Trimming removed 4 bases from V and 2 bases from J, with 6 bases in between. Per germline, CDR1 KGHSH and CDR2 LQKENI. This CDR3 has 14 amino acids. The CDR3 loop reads CASSQGTGANVLTF. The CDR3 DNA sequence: TGTGCCAGCTCACAGGGGACTGGGGCCAACGTCCTGACTTTC. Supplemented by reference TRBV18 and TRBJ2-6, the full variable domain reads NAGVMQNPRHLVRRRGQEARLRCSPMKGHSHVYWYRQLPEEGLKFMVYLQKENIIDESGMPKERFSAEFPKEGPSILRIQQVVRGDSAAYFCASSQGTGANVLTFGAGSRLTVL.

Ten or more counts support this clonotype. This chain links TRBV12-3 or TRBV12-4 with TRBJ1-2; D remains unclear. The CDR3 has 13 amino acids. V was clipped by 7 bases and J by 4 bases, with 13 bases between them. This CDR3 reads CASNLPGSYGYTF. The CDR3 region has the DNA TGTGCCAGCAATCTCCCCGGGAGCTATGGCTACACCTTC.

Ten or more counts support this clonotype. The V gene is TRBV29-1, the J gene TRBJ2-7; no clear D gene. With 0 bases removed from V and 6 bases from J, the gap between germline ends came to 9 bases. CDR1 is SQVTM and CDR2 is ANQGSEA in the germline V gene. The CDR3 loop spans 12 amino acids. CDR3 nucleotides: TGCAGCGTTGAAGATATAGGCTCCGAGCAGTACTTC. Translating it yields CSVEDIGSEQYF.

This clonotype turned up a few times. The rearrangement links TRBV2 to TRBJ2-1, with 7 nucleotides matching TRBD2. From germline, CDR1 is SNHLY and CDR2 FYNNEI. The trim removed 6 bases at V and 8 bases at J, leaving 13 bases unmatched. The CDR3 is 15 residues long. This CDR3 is CASRDPRTSGDEQFF. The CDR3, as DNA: TGTGCCAGCAGAGACCCACGGACTAGTGGCGATGAGCAGTTCTTC.

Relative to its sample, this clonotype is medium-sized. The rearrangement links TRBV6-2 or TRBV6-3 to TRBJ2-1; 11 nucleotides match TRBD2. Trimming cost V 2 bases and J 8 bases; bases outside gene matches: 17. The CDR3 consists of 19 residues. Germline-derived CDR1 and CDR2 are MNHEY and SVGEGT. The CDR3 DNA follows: TGTGCCAGCAGTTACAACATTCTCTCCGGGACTAGCGGAGAGGATGAGCAGTTCTTC. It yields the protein CASSYNILSGTSGEDEQFF.

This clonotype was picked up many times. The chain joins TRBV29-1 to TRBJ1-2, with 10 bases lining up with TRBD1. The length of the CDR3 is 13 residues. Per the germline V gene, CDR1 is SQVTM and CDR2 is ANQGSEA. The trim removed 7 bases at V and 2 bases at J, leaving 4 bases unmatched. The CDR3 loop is CSARTGGNYGYTF. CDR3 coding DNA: TGCAGCGCCCGGACAGGGGGGAACTATGGCTACACCTTC. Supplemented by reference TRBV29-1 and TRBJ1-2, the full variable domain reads SAVISQKPSRDICQRGTSLTIQCQVDSQVTMMFWYRQQPGQSLTLIATANQGSEATYESGFVIDKFPISRPNLTFSTLTVSNMSPEDSSIYLCSARTGGNYGYTFGSGTRLTVV.

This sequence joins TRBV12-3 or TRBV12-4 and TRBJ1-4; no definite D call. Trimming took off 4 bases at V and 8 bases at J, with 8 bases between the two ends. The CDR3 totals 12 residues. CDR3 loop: CASSYRGEKLFF. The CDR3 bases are TGTGCCAGCAGTTATCGGGGAGAAAAACTGTTTTTT.

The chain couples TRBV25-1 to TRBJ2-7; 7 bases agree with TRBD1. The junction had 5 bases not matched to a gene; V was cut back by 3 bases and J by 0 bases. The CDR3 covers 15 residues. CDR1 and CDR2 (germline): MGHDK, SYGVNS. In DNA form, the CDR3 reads TGTGCCAGCAGTGACCCGGGACAGCCCTCCTACGAGCAGTACTTC. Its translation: CASSDPGQPSYEQYF.

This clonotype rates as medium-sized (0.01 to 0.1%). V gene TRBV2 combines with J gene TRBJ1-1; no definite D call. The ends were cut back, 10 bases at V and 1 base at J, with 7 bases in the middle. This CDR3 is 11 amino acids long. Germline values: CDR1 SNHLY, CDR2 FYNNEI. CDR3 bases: TGTGCCAAGACTGCGAACACTGAAGCTTTCTTT. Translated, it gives CAKTANTEAFF.

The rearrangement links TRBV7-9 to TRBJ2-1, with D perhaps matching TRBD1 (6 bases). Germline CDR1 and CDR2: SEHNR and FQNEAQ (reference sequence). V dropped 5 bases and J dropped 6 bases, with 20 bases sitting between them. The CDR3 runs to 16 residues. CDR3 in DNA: TGTGCCAGCAGCCCTACCGGGACACAGGGCGTCAATGAGCAGTTCTTC. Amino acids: CASSPTGTQGVNEQFF.